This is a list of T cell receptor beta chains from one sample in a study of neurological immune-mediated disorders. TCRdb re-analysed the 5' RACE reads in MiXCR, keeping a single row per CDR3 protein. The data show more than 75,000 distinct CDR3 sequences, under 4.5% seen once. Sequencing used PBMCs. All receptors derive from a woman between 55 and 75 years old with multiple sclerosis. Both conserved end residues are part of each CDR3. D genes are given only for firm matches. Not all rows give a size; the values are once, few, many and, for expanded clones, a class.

CDR3 DNA: TGTGCCAGCAGCTTAGCATGGACAAACACCGGGGAGCTGTTTTTT
CDR3 protein: CASSLAWTNTGELFF
clone size: many
V gene: TRBV7-2
D gene: .
J gene: TRBJ2-2

CDR3 DNA: TGTGCCAGCACTAATACGGGAGTCAACTACGAGCAGTACTTC
CDR3 protein: CASTNTGVNYEQYF
clone size: many
V gene: TRBV6-2/TRBV6-3
D gene: .
J gene: TRBJ2-7

CDR3 DNA: TGTGCCGGCCAGGGTGCTGGTTACAATGAGCAGTTCTTC
CDR3 protein: CAGQGAGYNEQFF
clone size: many
V gene: TRBV2
D gene: .
J gene: TRBJ2-1

CDR3 DNA: TGTGCCAGCAGTTTAGCCCCGACTAGCGGGAGCTACAATGAGCAGTTCTTC
CDR3 protein: CASSLAPTSGSYNEQFF
clone size: many
V gene: TRBV12-3/TRBV12-4
D gene: TRBD2
J gene: TRBJ2-1

CDR3 DNA: TGTGCCATCAGCAGGGGGGACCAAGAGACCCAGTACTTC
CDR3 protein: CAISRGDQETQYF
clone size: many
V gene: TRBV10-3
D gene: .
J gene: TRBJ2-5

CDR3 DNA: TGTGCCAGCAGTTTAGCGTTGTGGGGACAGGGAACGAACACTGAAGCTTTCTTT
CDR3 protein: CASSLALWGQGTNTEAFF
clone size: many
V gene: TRBV12-3/TRBV12-4
D gene: TRBD1
J gene: TRBJ1-1

CDR3 DNA: TGCGCCAGCAGCTTGAGTCAGGGGGGCAGAGACCCCGCTTTCTTT
CDR3 protein: CASSLSQGGRDPAFF
clone size: many
V gene: TRBV5-1
D gene: TRBD1
J gene: TRBJ1-1

CDR3 DNA: TGTGCCAGCAGTTTAGGTGAGGGGAAGAGAGCCATATATTTT
CDR3 protein: CASSLGEGKRAIYF
clone size: many
V gene: TRBV6-6
D gene: .
J gene: TRBJ1-3

CDR3 DNA: TGTGCCAGCAGCGCCCGGGCCTGGCAAGAGACCCAGTACTTC
CDR3 protein: CASSARAWQETQYF
clone size: many
V gene: TRBV7-2
D gene: .
J gene: TRBJ2-5

CDR3 DNA: TGTGCCACCAGTGACAGGAAAAATGAGCAGTTCTTC
CDR3 protein: CATSDRKNEQFF
clone size: many
V gene: TRBV24-1
D gene: .
J gene: TRBJ2-1

CDR3 DNA: TGTGCCAGCAGCCTTGGGACTACTGACACCGGGGAGCTGTTTTTT
CDR3 protein: CASSLGTTDTGELFF
clone size: many
V gene: TRBV7-8
D gene: TRBD2
J gene: TRBJ2-2

CDR3 DNA: TGCAGTGCTGCCCTTCTTGCGGGGGTAAGCGAGCAGTACTTC
CDR3 protein: CSAALLAGVSEQYF
clone size: many
V gene: TRBV20-1
D gene: TRBD2
J gene: TRBJ2-7

CDR3 DNA: TGCAGTGCTAGGGGGGAACAGGGGGCCACTGAAGCTTTCTTT
CDR3 protein: CSARGEQGATEAFF
clone size: many
V gene: TRBV20-1
D gene: TRBD1
J gene: TRBJ1-1

CDR3 DNA: TGCGCCAGCAGCTTGCCAGGGGGCGGAGGTGAGCAGTTCTTC
CDR3 protein: CASSLPGGGGEQFF
clone size: many
V gene: TRBV5-1
D gene: TRBD1
J gene: TRBJ2-1

CDR3 DNA: TGCGCCAGCAGCTTGGGTGATCATAATTCACCCCTCCACTTT
CDR3 protein: CASSLGDHNSPLHF
clone size: many
V gene: TRBV5-1
D gene: .
J gene: TRBJ1-6

CDR3 DNA: TGTGCCAGCGGATTCCGGACAGGGCGAGGGGAGCAGTACTTC
CDR3 protein: CASGFRTGRGEQYF
clone size: many
V gene: TRBV28
D gene: TRBD1
J gene: TRBJ2-7

CDR3 DNA: TGCAGTGCTAGAGATATATGGCGTGTGGAGGGTGGCTACACCTTC
CDR3 protein: CSARDIWRVEGGYTF
clone size: many
V gene: TRBV20-1
D gene: .
J gene: TRBJ1-2

CDR3 DNA: TGCGCCAGCAGCCACAGGGTGAACAATGAAGCTTTCTTT
CDR3 protein: CASSHRVNNEAFF
clone size: .
V gene: TRBV4-1
D gene: .
J gene: TRBJ1-1

CDR3 DNA: TGTGCCAGCTCACGCGGACAGCTGAATGAAAAACTGTTTTTT
CDR3 protein: CASSRGQLNEKLFF
clone size: many
V gene: TRBV18
D gene: .
J gene: TRBJ1-4

CDR3 DNA: TGTGCCAGCGGAGGACAGGGGGTAAGAGAGCAGTTCTTC
CDR3 protein: CASGGQGVREQFF
clone size: many
V gene: TRBV2
D gene: TRBD1
J gene: TRBJ2-1

CDR3 DNA: TGCAGTGCTAGAGACTTTGGGACATCGAGTTCACCCCTCCACTTT
CDR3 protein: CSARDFGTSSSPLHF
clone size: many
V gene: TRBV20-1
D gene: .
J gene: TRBJ1-6

CDR3 DNA: TGCGCCAGCAGCCCCAGACAGGGGGAAGAGACCCAGTACTTC
CDR3 protein: CASSPRQGEETQYF
clone size: many
V gene: TRBV5-1
D gene: TRBD1
J gene: TRBJ2-5

CDR3 DNA: TGCAGTGCTAGGTCTTTGGGGACAGAATATGGCTACACCTTC
CDR3 protein: CSARSLGTEYGYTF
clone size: many
V gene: TRBV20-1
D gene: TRBD1
J gene: TRBJ1-2

CDR3 DNA: TGTGCCTGGACCTCGGGCCCCGCCGGGCAGTACTTC
CDR3 protein: CAWTSGPAGQYF
clone size: .
V gene: TRBV30
D gene: .
J gene: TRBJ2-7

CDR3 DNA: TGTGCCAGCAGCCAGGGAATGGGGTACGAGCAGTACTTC
CDR3 protein: CASSQGMGYEQYF
clone size: many
V gene: TRBV14
D gene: .
J gene: TRBJ2-7

CDR3 DNA: TGTGCCAGCAGCCCCCTGCCAACCTTC
CDR3 protein: CASSPLPTF
clone size: many
V gene: TRBV28
D gene: .
J gene: TRBJ1-2

CDR3 DNA: TGTGCCAGCAGCGCGACAGGGGGCTTTCAGCCCCAGCATTTT
CDR3 protein: CASSATGGFQPQHF
clone size: many
V gene: TRBV7-2
D gene: TRBD1
J gene: TRBJ1-5